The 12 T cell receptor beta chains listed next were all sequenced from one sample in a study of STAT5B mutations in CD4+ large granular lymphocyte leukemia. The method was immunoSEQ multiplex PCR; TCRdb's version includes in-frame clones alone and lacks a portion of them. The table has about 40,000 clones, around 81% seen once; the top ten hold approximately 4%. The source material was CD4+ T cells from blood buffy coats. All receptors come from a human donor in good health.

CDR3 protein: CASSAGDVAEAFF. CDR3 coding DNA: TGTGCCAGCAGTGCCGGGGATGTCGCTGAAGCTTTCTTT. This chain uses TRBV6-1 with TRBJ1-1; D is unresolved. Germline V lookup: CDR1 MNHNS, CDR2 SASEGT. CDR3 length: 13 residues. V was cut by 4 bases and J by 6 bases, with 12 bases left in between.

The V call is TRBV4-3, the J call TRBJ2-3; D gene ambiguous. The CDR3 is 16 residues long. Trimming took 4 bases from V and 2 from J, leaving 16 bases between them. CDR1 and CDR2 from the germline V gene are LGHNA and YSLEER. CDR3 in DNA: TGCGCCAGCAGCCTTACAATAGTGGATTACACAGATACGCAGTATTTT. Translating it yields CASSLTIVDYTDTQYF.

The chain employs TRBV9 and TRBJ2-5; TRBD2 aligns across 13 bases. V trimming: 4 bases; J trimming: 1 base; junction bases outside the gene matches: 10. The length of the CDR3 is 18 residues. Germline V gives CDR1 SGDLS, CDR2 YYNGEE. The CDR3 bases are TGTGCCAGCAGCCCGGGACTAGCGGGGACCCGACCCCAAGAGACCCAGTACTTC. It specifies CASSPGLAGTRPQETQYF.

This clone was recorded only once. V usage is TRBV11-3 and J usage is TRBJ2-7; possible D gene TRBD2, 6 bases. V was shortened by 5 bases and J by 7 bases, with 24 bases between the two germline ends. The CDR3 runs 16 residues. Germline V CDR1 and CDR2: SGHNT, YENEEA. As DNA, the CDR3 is TGTGCCAGCAGCCCTGGCCGGGGACTCCGGGCCGGGGAGCAGTACTTC. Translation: CASSPGRGLRAGEQYF.

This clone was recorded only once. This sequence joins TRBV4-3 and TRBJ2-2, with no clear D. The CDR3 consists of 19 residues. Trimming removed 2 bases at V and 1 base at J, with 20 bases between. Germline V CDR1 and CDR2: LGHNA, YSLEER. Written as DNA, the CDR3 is TGCGCCAGCAGCCAACCTGGGCAGCCTAGTTCCTTGAACACCGGGGAGCTGTTTTTT. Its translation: CASSQPGQPSSLNTGELFF.

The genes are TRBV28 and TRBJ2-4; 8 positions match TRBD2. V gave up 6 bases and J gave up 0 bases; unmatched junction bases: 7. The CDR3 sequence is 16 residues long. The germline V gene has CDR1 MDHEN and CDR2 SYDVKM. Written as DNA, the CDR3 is TGTGCCAGCAGACCTCCGGGGGGGCTAGCCAAAAACATTCAGTACTTC. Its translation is CASRPPGGLAKNIQYF.

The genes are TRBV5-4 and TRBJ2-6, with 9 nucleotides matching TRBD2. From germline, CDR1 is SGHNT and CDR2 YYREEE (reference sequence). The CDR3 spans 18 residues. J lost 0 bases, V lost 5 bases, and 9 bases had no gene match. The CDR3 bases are TGTGCCAGCAGTTCCGAGGGGACTAGCTCCTCTGGGGCCAACGTCCTGACTTTC. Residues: CASSSEGTSSSGANVLTF.

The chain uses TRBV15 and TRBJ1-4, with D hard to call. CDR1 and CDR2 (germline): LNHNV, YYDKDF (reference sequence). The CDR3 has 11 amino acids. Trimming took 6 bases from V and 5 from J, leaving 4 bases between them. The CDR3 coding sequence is TGTGCCACCAGGGGGAATGAAAAACTGTTTTTT. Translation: CATRGNEKLFF.

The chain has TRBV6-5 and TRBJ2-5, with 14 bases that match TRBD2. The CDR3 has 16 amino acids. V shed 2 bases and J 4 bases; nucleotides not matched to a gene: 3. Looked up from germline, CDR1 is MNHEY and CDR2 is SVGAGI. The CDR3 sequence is CASSYPTSGGGETQYF. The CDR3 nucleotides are TGTGCCAGCAGTTACCCGACTAGCGGGGGGGGAGAGACCCAGTACTTC.

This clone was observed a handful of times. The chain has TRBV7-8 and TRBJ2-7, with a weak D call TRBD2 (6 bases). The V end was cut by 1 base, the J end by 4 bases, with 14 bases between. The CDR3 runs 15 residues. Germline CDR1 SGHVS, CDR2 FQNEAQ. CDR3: CASSLDPSGRYEQYF. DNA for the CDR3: TGTGCCAGCAGCTTAGACCCCTCAGGGAGGTACGAGCAGTACTTC.

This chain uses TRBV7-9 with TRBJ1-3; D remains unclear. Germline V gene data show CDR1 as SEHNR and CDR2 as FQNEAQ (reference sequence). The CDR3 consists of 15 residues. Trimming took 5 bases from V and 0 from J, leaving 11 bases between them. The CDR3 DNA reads TGTGCCAGCAGCCCATATATCCACTCTGGAAACACCATATATTTT. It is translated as CASSPYIHSGNTIYF.

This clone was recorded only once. For the CDR3, the DNA is TGTGCCAGCAGCATCCGCAGGGGCACTAATGAAAAACTGTTTTTT. It yields the protein CASSIRRGTNEKLFF. The chain has TRBV7-2 and TRBJ1-4; D possibly corresponds to TRBD1 (6 bases). Germline-derived CDR1 and CDR2 are SGHTA and FQGNSA. Trimming cost V 5 bases and J 2 bases, with 12 bases left between them. The CDR3 loop spans 15 amino acids.